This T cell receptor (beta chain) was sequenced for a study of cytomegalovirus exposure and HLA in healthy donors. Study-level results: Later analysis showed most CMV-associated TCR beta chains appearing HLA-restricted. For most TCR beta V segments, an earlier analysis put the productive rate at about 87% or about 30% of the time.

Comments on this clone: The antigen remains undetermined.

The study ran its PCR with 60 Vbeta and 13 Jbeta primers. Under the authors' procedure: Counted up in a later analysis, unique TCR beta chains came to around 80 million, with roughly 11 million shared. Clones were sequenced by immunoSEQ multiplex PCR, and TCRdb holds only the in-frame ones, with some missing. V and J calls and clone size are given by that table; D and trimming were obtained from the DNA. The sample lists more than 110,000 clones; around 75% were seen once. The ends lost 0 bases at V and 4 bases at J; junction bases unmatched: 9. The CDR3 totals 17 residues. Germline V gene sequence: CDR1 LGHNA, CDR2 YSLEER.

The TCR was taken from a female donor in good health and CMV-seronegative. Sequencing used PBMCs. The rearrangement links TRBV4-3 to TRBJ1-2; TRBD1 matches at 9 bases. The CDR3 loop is CASSQDLGGQGSYGYTF. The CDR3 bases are TGCGCCAGCAGCCAAGATTTGGGGGGACAGGGAAGCTATGGCTACACCTTC.